The 27 T cell receptor beta chains below all came from one sample that was sequenced in a study of CD8+CD57+ T cells in acquired aplastic anemia. It was patients with CD8+CD57+ cell expansion by flow cytometry who were chosen for sequencing. Genomic DNA was employed as the template in profiling TCR beta VDJ and CDR3. TCRdb re-called the reads through MiXCR, storing one row per CDR3 protein. The sample lists some 120,000 distinct CDR3 sequences, 40% occurring once. Source material: sorted CD4+, CD8+, or CD8+CD57+ T cells (not recorded which) from PBMCs. The receptors were gathered from a human donor with aplastic anemia.

This clonotype was seen at least ten times. This chain connects TRBV24-1 to TRBJ2-5; TRBD2 agrees at 7 bases. Germline V gene data show CDR1 as KGHDR and CDR2 as SFDVKD. The CDR3 extends over 16 amino acids. V dropped 3 bases and J dropped 2; count of bases not matched to a gene: 8. The CDR3, as DNA: TGTGCCACCAGTGATGCCCGCGGGGGTTATCAAGAGACCCAGTACTTC. Translation: CATSDARGGYQETQYF.

Only one count was recorded for this clonotype. A read error may be the cause here, since a much bigger clone is one base away. The conserved phenylalanine or tryptophan is not found at the CDR3 terminus, so this likely reflects a read error. This chain joins TRBV6-5 and TRBJ2-5; the D gene is possibly TRBD1 (7 bases). This CDR3 has 13 amino acids. The V and J ends lost 4 bases and 5 bases respectively, with 11 bases between them. CDR1 MNHEY and CDR2 SVGAGI come from the germline V gene. The CDR3 DNA reads TGTGCCAGCAGTTCGACAGGGAGGGAGACCCAGTACCTC. Its protein is CASSSTGRETQYL.

V and J are TRBV19 and TRBJ1-5, with TRBD1 identical over 9 bases. The germline gives CDR1 LNHDA, CDR2 SQIVND (reference sequence). The V gene end was trimmed by 5 bases and the J gene end by 5 bases; junction bases not matched to a gene: 4. CDR3 length: 14 residues. CDR3 coding DNA: TGTGCCAGTAGTGTGGGACAGGGTCATCAGCCCCAGCATTTT. Amino acids: CASSVGQGHQPQHF. Filled out from reference TRBV19 and TRBJ1-5, the complete variable domain reads DGGITQSPKYLFRKEGQNVTLSCEQNLNHDAMYWYRQDPGQGLRLIYYSQIVNDFQKGDIAEGYSVSREKKESFPLTVTSAQKNPTAFYLCASSVGQGHQPQHFGDGTRLSIL.

The chain combines TRBV2 with TRBJ2-2; 8 nucleotides line up with TRBD1. This CDR3 region has 15 residues. The V gene's germline CDR1 is SNHLY and CDR2 FYNNEI. The junction had 13 bases not matched to a gene; V was cut back by 10 bases and J by 6 bases. The DNA for the CDR3 is TGTGCCATCGACCAGGACAGGGAGGCCCCCGGGGAGCTGTTTTTT. Its translation is CAIDQDREAPGELFF.

CDR3: CAISIGLAGGQETQYF. In DNA form, the CDR3 reads TGTGCCATCAGTATCGGGCTAGCGGGGGGACAAGAGACCCAGTACTTC. V and J are TRBV10-3 and TRBJ2-5, with 11 bases lining up with TRBD2. This CDR3 has 16 amino acids. Per germline, CDR1 ENHRY and CDR2 SYGVKD. V lost 5 bases, J lost 2 bases, and 7 bases stayed unmatched.

This clonotype was detected many times. The rearrangement links TRBV29-1 to TRBJ2-1, with D possibly called TRBD1 or TRBD2 (5 bases each). V lost 7 bases and J 7 bases, leaving 20 bases between the germline ends. Germline assignment: CDR1 SQVTM and CDR2 ANQGSEA. There are 14 residues in the CDR3. CDR3 sequence: CSAIQSRWGNEQFF. Here the CDR3 DNA reads TGCAGCGCTATACAATCCCGGTGGGGGAATGAGCAGTTCTTC.

The CDR3 reads CASSLDRGLYNEQYF. CDR3 coding DNA: TGTGCCAGCAGTCTGGACAGGGGGCTCTACAATGAGCAGTATTTT. The chain links TRBV6-1 to TRBJ2-3; 11 bases align to TRBD1. V lost 5 bases, J lost 11 bases, and 12 bases stayed unmatched. This CDR3 is 15 amino acids long. From germline, CDR1 is MNHNS and CDR2 SASEGT.

Note on this clonotype: Compared with germline, one end of the junction differs, possibly owing to a read error. The chain recombines TRBV7-2 with TRBJ2-1; D ambiguous. Germline values: CDR1 SGHTA, CDR2 FQGNSA. This CDR3 is 11 amino acids long. CDR3 sequence: CASSFYDEQFF. The CDR3 DNA follows: TGTGCCAGCAGCTTCTACGATGAGCAGTTCTTC.

The chain links TRBV19 to TRBJ1-5; tentatively, D is TRBD1 (6 bases). CDR1 is LNHDA and CDR2 is SQIVND in the germline V gene (reference sequence). Trimming pared 3 bases from V and 12 bases from J, leaving 15 bases between. There are 13 residues in the CDR3. CDR3 sequence: CASSMEGGRHQHF. In nucleotides, the CDR3 is TGTGCCAGTAGTATGGAGGGGGGGCGTCACCAGCATTTT.

This clonotype occurred many times. The rearrangement joins TRBV20-1 to TRBJ2-4, with D hard to call. CDR1 and CDR2 from the germline V gene are DFQATT and SNEGSKA (reference sequence). The CDR3 totals 14 residues. Trimming cost V 0 bases and J 6 bases, with 12 bases left between them. The CDR3 sequence: CSARDLRVGNIQYF. The CDR3 nucleotides are TGCAGTGCTAGAGATTTAAGGGTAGGAAACATTCAGTACTTC.

The chain combines TRBV7-8 with TRBJ1-2; a possible D gene is TRBD1 (6 bases). The CDR3 is 13 amino acids. CDR1 and CDR2 from the germline V gene are SGHVS and FQNEAQ. With 5 bases removed from V and 4 bases from J, the gap between germline ends came to 11 bases. This CDR3 reads CASSQGQLYGYTF. The CDR3 DNA sequence: TGTGCCAGCAGCCAAGGACAGCTCTATGGCTACACCTTC. The complete variable domain, with remaining parts taken from reference TRBV7-8 and TRBJ1-2, reads GAGVSQSPRYKVAKRGQDVALRCDPISGHVSLFWYQQALGQGPEFLTYFQNEAQLDKSGLPSDRFFAERPEGSVSTLKIQRTQQEDSAVYLCASSQGQLYGYTFGSGTRLTVV.

The sample holds a few counts of this clonotype. This could be a read error, since a much larger clone is one nucleotide away. This chain uses TRBV6-1 with TRBJ2-7; D possibly corresponds to TRBD1 (8 bases). The germline V gene encodes CDR1 MNHNS and CDR2 SASEGT. The CDR3 loop spans 12 amino acids. In nucleotides, the CDR3 is TGTGCCAGCAGTACAGGGGGGGACGAGCAGCACTTC. It encodes CASSTGGDEQHF.

This clonotype was recorded at least ten times. The gene calls are TRBV2 and TRBJ2-3; 7 bases align to TRBD2. The CDR3 is 17 amino acids. The V gene's germline CDR1 is SNHLY and CDR2 FYNNEI. Trimming removed 2 bases from V and 9 bases from J; junction bases left unmatched: 17. DNA for the CDR3: TGTGCCAGCAGTGAAAGGGAGGGTGGGAGTAAGGTAGAGACGCAGTATTTT. Protein: CASSEREGGSKVETQYF.

V usage is TRBV25-1 and J usage is TRBJ2-7; 9 bases line up with TRBD1. Germline V gives CDR1 MGHDK, CDR2 SYGVNS. CDR3 size: 15 residues. The J segment lost 3 bases and the V segment lost 6 bases, leaving 9 bases of the junction unmatched. As DNA, the CDR3 is TGTGCCAGCAGCCCTTCCGACAGGGGGTACTACGAGCAGTACTTC. It is translated as CASSPSDRGYYEQYF.

This clonotype was detected ten times or more. This chain uses TRBV5-4 with TRBJ1-2; D ambiguous. The CDR3 sequence is 12 residues long. The V end lost 2 bases, the J end lost 7 bases, and 9 bases lay between the germline ends. The V gene's germline CDR1 is SGHNT and CDR2 YYREEE (reference sequence). DNA of the CDR3: TGTGCCAGCAGCTTACCCCCCACTGGCTACACCTTC. As protein: CASSLPPTGYTF.

The chain employs TRBV2 and TRBJ1-5, with 7 positions matching TRBD1. This CDR3 region has 20 residues. Germline assignment: CDR1 SNHLY and CDR2 FYNNEI. V shed 3 bases, J shed 4 bases, and the junction held 21 bases outside the gene matches. The CDR3 region has the DNA TGTGCCAGCAGTGATCAGTGGTCTCACGATCGGGACAGCTGGAATCAGCCCCAGCATTTT. Protein: CASSDQWSHDRDSWNQPQHF.

The chain combines TRBV4-2 with TRBJ1-1, with no clear D. Germline CDR1 reads LGHNA; CDR2 reads YNFKEQ. Between the trimmed V and J ends, which lost 1 base and 1 base, there was a span of 10 bases. This CDR3 is built from 15 residues. CDR3 loop: CASSQAISGNTEAFF. For the CDR3, the DNA is TGTGCCAGCAGCCAAGCGATCAGTGGGAACACTGAAGCTTTCTTT.

At least ten counts were recorded for this clonotype. The chain joins TRBV6-1 to TRBJ2-5; no definite D call. There are 14 residues in the CDR3. Trimming removed 2 bases from V and 4 bases from J, with 11 bases in between. Germline CDR1 reads MNHNS; CDR2 reads SASEGT. The CDR3 sequence is CASSESNGRETQYF. The CDR3 region has the DNA TGTGCCAGCAGTGAAAGCAACGGTAGAGAGACCCAGTACTTC.

The V and J genes are TRBV19 and TRBJ2-5; the match to TRBD2 covers 8 bases. This CDR3 has 14 residues. Unmatched junction bases numbered 4, after V lost 7 bases and J lost 0 bases. CDR1 and CDR2 (germline): LNHDA, SQIVND (reference sequence). The CDR3 loop reads CASKSAGDQETQYF. The DNA of the CDR3 is TGTGCCAGTAAATCAGCGGGGGACCAAGAGACCCAGTACTTC. The whole variable domain, filled in from reference TRBV19 and TRBJ2-5, reads DGGITQSPKYLFRKEGQNVTLSCEQNLNHDAMYWYRQDPGQGLRLIYYSQIVNDFQKGDIAEGYSVSREKKESFPLTVTSAQKNPTAFYLCASKSAGDQETQYFGPGTRLLVL.

Comments on this clonotype: A read error is possible here, since a much larger clone lies one base away. The chain has TRBV12-3 or TRBV12-4 and TRBJ1-5; possibly TRBD1 for D (6 bases). This CDR3 spans 13 amino acids. Between the trimmed V and J ends, which lost 7 bases and 6 bases, there was a span of 13 bases. CDR3 DNA: TGTGCCAGCACAACGGGGGCTAGTCAGCCCCAGCATTTT. Its protein is CASTTGASQPQHF.

The rearrangement links TRBV2 to TRBJ2-7; 9 bases are a match to TRBD1. The germline V gene encodes CDR1 SNHLY and CDR2 FYNNEI. The CDR3 loop spans 14 amino acids. Trimming cost V 4 bases and J 2 bases; bases outside gene matches: 3. For the CDR3, the DNA is TGTGCCAGCAGTGCGGGACAGGGTCCCTACGAGCAGTACTTC. It translates to CASSAGQGPYEQYF.

With regard to this clonotype: One end of the junction fails to match germline, which may point to a read error. The chain recombines TRBV15 with TRBJ2-3; no clear D gene. CDR3 length equals 11 residues. CDR1 is LNHNV and CDR2 is YYDKDF in the germline V gene (reference sequence). This CDR3 reads CTTGSLVSQYF. CDR3 DNA: TGCACCACCGGGTCGCTTGTCTCGCAGTATTTT.

This clonotype was counted many times. The chain has TRBV5-8 and TRBJ2-3, with TRBD1 as a possible D gene (6 bases). The CDR3 runs 16 residues. The ends were cut back, 0 bases at V and 0 bases at J, with 11 bases in the middle. Germline-derived CDR1 and CDR2 are SGHTS and YDEGEE. The chain's CDR3 is CASSLVGTHSTDTQYF. The CDR3 DNA follows: TGTGCCAGCAGCTTGGTTGGGACACATAGCACAGATACGCAGTATTTT.

A word on this clonotype: Sequence at one end of the junction differs from germline and may be a read error. CDR3 residues: CASSVRGGNTGAFF. Written as DNA, the CDR3 is TGTGCCAGCAGTGTGCGGGGAGGGAACACTGGAGCTTTCTTT. This chain connects TRBV2 to TRBJ1-1; D unclear. Germline-derived CDR1 and CDR2 are SNHLY and FYNNEI. This CDR3 has 14 amino acids.

This clonotype was observed at least ten times. This chain uses TRBV20-1 with TRBJ2-7, with 10 positions matching TRBD1. V lost 6 bases, J lost 3 bases, and 5 bases stayed unmatched. The V gene's germline CDR1 is DFQATT and CDR2 SNEGSKA (reference sequence). The CDR3 length is 13 residues. CDR3 sequence reads: CSAGTGAVYEQYF. The CDR3 bases are TGCAGTGCCGGGACAGGGGCGGTCTACGAGCAGTACTTC.

The table lists this clonotype with a few counts. CDR3 sequence: CASSIKQGTYNEQFF. DNA for the CDR3: TGTGCCAGCAGTATTAAACAGGGGACCTACAATGAGCAGTTCTTC. This rearrangement joins TRBV6-1 to TRBJ2-1; 7 bases match TRBD1. The V and J ends lost 5 bases and 2 bases, in that order; junction bases with no gene match: 6. The CDR3 is 15 amino acids. Germline CDR1 reads MNHNS; CDR2 reads SASEGT.

This sequence joins TRBV10-3 and TRBJ1-5, with D perhaps TRBD1 (6 bases). V gave up 3 bases and J gave up 6 bases, with 12 bases separating them. Germline V lookup: CDR1 ENHRY, CDR2 SYGVKD. The CDR3 extends over 14 amino acids. The chain's CDR3 is CAISDLGQSQPQHF. CDR3 in DNA: TGTGCCATCAGTGACCTTGGACAGTCTCAGCCCCAGCATTTT.